This T cell receptor (beta chain) emerged from a study of cytomegalovirus exposure and HLA in healthy donors. For the study at large: T cells numbering around 170 million yielded approximately 120 million unique TCR beta sequences in an earlier analysis. General observations from the study: Researchers counted over 150 TCR beta chains as cytomegalovirus-associated. In an earlier analysis, productive rearrangement rates for most beta V segments clustered near 87% or 30%. When a later analysis was performed, an Asian-associated ancestry cluster reportedly had fewer N-insertions than the roughly 630-donor mean.

In the case of this clone: No antigen is known for it.

The PCR was carried out with 60 Vbeta primers and 13 Jbeta primers. Measured with immunoSEQ multiplex PCR; TCRdb has only the in-frame clones, and not every one. The sample shows roughly 120,000 clones, roughly 63% of them seen only once. CDR1 is MNHEY, CDR2 SVGAGI, per germline. The CDR3 has 14 residues. V lost 0 bases to trimming and J lost 3 bases, with 8 bases between them. This sequence joins TRBV6-5 and TRBJ1-2; no clear D gene. The clonotype was recovered from a man younger than 45 in good health and CMV-seropositive. Sample: PBMCs. The CDR3 DNA is TGTGCCAGCAGTTACTCGGGCCCGTACTATGGCTACACCTTC. Translation: CASSYSGPYYGYTF.